Listed below are T cell receptor beta chains from one sample, sequenced in a study of cytotoxic CD8 clonotypes in ibrutinib-treated CLL. Sequencing was performed with immunoSEQ multiplex PCR; in TCRdb, only in-frame clones are kept and a portion is missing. The repertoire holds around 40,000 clones, with 70% to 75% as singletons. The sequencing here drew on PBMCs, taken at disease progression, from a patient treated with ibrutinib. These TCRs come from a human donor with chronic lymphocytic leukemia. CDR3s include the opening cysteine and the closing phenylalanine or tryptophan. A D gene is named only where the DNA matches it firmly. Not every row has a clone size; where given, it reads once, few, many or a size class.

NA	TRBV7-9	NA	TRBJ2-7	CASSLVGLGEQYF	TGTGCCAGCAGCTTAGTGGGACTGGGAGAGCAGTACTTC
NA	TRBV7-8	NA	TRBJ2-5	CASGGPQETQYF	TGTGCCAGCGGGGGACCTCAAGAGACCCAGTACTTC
NA	TRBV5-1	TRBD1	TRBJ1-1	CASSSGQGALLTEAFF	TGCGCCAGCAGCTCGGGACAGGGGGCGCTTTTGACTGAAGCTTTCTTT
few	TRBV5-4	TRBD2	TRBJ2-5	CASSLRTSGGETQYF	TGTGCCAGCAGCTTAAGGACTAGCGGTGGGGAGACCCAGTACTTC
NA	TRBV6-5	NA	TRBJ1-2	CASSQQHSYGYTF	TGTGCCAGCAGCCAACAGCACAGCTATGGCTACACCTTC
NA	TRBV4-1	NA	TRBJ2-5	CASSQKLQGGQETQYF	TGCGCCAGCAGCCAGAAGCTTCAGGGGGGGCAAGAGACCCAGTACTTC
few	TRBV7-8	TRBD1	TRBJ2-1	CASRKDRGNEQFF	TGTGCCAGCAGGAAGGACAGGGGCAATGAGCAGTTCTTC
NA	TRBV27	NA	TRBJ2-5	CASSQTWGETQYF	TGTGCCAGCAGCCAAACGTGGGGCGAGACCCAGTACTTC
NA	TRBV28	NA	TRBJ1-1	CASSFGGGSGTEAFF	TGTGCCAGCAGTTTTGGCGGGGGATCAGGCACTGAAGCTTTCTTT
few	TRBV9	NA	TRBJ1-1	CASSGNRVSGTEAFF	TGTGCCAGCAGCGGAAACAGGGTGTCCGGCACTGAAGCTTTCTTT
NA	TRBV5-6	NA	TRBJ1-1	CASSLVGAGIDTEAFF	TGTGCCAGCAGCTTGGTGGGGGCAGGGATTGACACTGAAGCTTTCTTT
few	TRBV15	NA	TRBJ2-5	CATSRDPGTGETQYF	TGTGCCACCAGCAGAGACCCGGGGACCGGGGAGACCCAGTACTTC
NA	TRBV27	TRBD1	TRBJ2-5	CASSPSGTGKETQYF	TGTGCCAGCAGTCCCTCTGGGACAGGGAAAGAGACCCAGTACTTC
NA	TRBV6-6	NA	TRBJ2-7	CASSPGRGTGEQYF	TGTGCCAGCAGTCCCGGACGGGGGACTGGCGAGCAGTACTTC
NA	TRBV4-1	NA	TRBJ2-5	CASSQSPQGGGQETQYF	TGCGCCAGCAGCCAAAGCCCCCAGGGGGGGGGCCAAGAGACCCAGTACTTC
medium-sized	TRBV9	NA	TRBJ1-1	CASSPSGGGTPEAFF	TGTGCCAGCAGCCCCAGCGGTGGGGGGACTCCTGAAGCTTTCTTT
few	TRBV19	TRBD1	TRBJ2-6	CASTPGGGANVLTF	TGTGCCAGTACCCCAGGGGGTGGGGCCAACGTCCTGACTTTC
NA	TRBV19	NA	TRBJ2-2	CASSTGQPNTGELFF	TGTGCCAGTAGTACCGGACAGCCGAACACCGGGGAGCTGTTTTTT
NA	TRBV6-1	NA	TRBJ2-7	CASRAGQSYEQYF	TGTGCCAGCAGGGCGGGACAGTCCTACGAGCAGTACTTC
once	TRBV6-5	NA	TRBJ1-2	CASGRDYGYTF	TGTGCCAGCGGCAGGGACTATGGCTACACCTTC
NA	TRBV2	NA	TRBJ1-3	CAARGSGNTIYF	TGTGCCGCCAGGGGCTCTGGAAACACCATATATTTT
NA	TRBV18	NA	TRBJ1-5	CASSPGLAGSSQPQHF	TGTGCCAGCTCACCAGGCTTGGCAGGTTCGTCTCAGCCCCAGCATTTT
NA	TRBV5-6	TRBD1	TRBJ1-2	CASSPTGARGYTF	TGTGCCAGCAGCCCGACAGGGGCCAGGGGCTACACCTTC
NA	TRBV4-1	TRBD2	TRBJ2-3	CASSQAGGGPSPDTQYF	TGCGCCAGCAGCCAAGCCGGCGGGGGGCCGTCTCCAGATACGCAGTATTTT
NA	TRBV7-8	NA	TRBJ1-6	CASSLRQLEGNSPLHF	TGTGCCAGCAGCTTACGTCAACTAGAGGGTAATTCACCCCTCCACTTT
NA	TRBV5-4	TRBD2	TRBJ2-2	CASRPGGPGGELFF	TGTGCCAGCAGGCCGGGGGGGCCGGGCGGGGAGCTGTTTTTT
NA	TRBV4-2	TRBD1	TRBJ1-2	CASSQVGTGGPAGGYTF	TGTGCCAGCAGCCAAGTGGGGACAGGGGGCCCAGCGGGCGGCTACACCTTC
NA	TRBV21-1	NA	TRBJ1-2	CASSKAPTGGAPLNYGYTF	TGTGCCAGCAGCAAGGCCCCCACAGGGGGCGCACCCCTTAACTATGGCTACACCTTC
few	TRBV6-5	NA	TRBJ2-2	CASSYRLAPNTGELFF	TGTGCCAGCAGTTACAGGCTAGCACCGAACACCGGGGAGCTGTTTTTT
NA	TRBV7-8	NA	TRBJ2-1	CASSSQRLGTRGQFF	TGTGCCAGCAGCTCCCAGCGCTTAGGGACCCGGGGGCAGTTCTTC
NA	TRBV5-6	NA	TRBJ2-5	CASSLAGAQETQYF	TGTGCCAGCAGCTTGGCCGGGGCCCAAGAGACCCAGTACTTC